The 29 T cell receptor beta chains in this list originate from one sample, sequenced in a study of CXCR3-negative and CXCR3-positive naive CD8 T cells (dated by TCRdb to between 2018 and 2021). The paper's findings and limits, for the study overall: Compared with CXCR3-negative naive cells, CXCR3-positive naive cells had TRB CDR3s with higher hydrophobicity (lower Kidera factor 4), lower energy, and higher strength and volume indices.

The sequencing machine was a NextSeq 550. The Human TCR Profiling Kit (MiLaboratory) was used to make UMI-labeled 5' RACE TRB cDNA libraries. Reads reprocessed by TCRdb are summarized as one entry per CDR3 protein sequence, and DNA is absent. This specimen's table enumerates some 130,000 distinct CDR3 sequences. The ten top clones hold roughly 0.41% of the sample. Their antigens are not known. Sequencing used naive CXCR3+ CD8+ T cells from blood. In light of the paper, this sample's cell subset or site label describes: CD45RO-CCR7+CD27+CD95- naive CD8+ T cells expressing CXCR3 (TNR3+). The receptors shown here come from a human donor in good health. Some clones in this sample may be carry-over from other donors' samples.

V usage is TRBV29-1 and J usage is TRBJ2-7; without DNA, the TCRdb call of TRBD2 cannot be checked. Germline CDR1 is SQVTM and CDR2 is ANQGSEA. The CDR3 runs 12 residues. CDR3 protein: CSVEDLGGEQYF.

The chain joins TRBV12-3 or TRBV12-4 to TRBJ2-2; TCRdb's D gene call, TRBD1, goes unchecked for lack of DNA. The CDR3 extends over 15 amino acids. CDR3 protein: CASTPVGGPTGELFF.

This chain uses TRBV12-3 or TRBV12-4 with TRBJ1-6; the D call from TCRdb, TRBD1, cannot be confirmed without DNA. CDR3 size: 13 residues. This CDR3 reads CASSQGGSSPLHF.

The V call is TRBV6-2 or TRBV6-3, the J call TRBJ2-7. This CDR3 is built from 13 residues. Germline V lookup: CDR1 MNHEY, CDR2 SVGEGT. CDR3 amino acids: CASSWPEAYEQYF.

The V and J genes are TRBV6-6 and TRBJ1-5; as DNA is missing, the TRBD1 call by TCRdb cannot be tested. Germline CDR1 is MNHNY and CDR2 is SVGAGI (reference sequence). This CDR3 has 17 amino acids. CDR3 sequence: CASSLGSGTYSNQPQHF.

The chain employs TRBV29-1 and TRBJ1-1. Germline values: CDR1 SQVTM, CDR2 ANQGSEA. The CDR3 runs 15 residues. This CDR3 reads CSVVGGVRAGAEAFF. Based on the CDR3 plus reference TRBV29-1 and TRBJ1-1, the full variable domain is SAVISQKPSRDICQRGTSLTIQCQVDSQVTMMFWYRQQPGQSLTLIATANQGSEATYESGFVIDKFPISRPNLTFSTLTVSNMSPEDSSIYLCSVVGGVRAGAEAFFGQGTRLTVV.

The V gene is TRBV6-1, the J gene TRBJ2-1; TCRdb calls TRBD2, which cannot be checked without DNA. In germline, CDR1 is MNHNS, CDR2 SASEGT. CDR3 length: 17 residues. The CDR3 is CASSILPPAGGGNEQFF.

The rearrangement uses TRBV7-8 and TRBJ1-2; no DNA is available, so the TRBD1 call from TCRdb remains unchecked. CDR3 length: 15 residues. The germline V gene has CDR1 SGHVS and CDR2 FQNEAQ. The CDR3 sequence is CASSLIGGSDYGYTF. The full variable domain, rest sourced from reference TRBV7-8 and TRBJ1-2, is GAGVSQSPRYKVAKRGQDVALRCDPISGHVSLFWYQQALGQGPEFLTYFQNEAQLDKSGLPSDRFFAERPEGSVSTLKIQRTQQEDSAVYLCASSLIGGSDYGYTFGSGTRLTVV.

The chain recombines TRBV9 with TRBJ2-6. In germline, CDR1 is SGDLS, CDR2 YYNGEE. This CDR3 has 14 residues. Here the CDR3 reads CASSVSSGANVLTF.

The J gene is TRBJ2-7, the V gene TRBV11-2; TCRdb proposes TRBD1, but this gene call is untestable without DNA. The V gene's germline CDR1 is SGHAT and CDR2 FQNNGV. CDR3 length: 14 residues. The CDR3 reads CASSLTGGSYEQYF.

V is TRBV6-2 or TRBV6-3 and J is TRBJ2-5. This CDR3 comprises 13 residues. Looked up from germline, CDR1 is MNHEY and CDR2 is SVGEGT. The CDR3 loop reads CASSYSIRETQYF.

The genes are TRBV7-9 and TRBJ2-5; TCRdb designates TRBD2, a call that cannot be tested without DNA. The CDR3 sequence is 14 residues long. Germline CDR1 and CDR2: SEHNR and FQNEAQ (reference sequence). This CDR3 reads CASSLEGASETQYF.

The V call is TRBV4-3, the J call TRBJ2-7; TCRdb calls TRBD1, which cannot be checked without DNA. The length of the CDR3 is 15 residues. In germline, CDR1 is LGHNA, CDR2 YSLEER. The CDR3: CASREQGASSYEQYF.

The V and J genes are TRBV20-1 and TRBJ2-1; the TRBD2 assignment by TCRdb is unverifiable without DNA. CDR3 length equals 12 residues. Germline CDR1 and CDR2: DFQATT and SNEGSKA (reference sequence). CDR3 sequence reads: CSAPLSGNEQFF.

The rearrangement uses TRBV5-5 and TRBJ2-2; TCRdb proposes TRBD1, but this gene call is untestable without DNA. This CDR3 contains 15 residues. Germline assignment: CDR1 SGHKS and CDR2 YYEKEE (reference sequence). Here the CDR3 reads CASTQWGLDTGELFF.

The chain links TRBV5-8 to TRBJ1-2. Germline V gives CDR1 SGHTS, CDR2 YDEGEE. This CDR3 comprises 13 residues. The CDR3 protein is CASSPKGLHGYTF.

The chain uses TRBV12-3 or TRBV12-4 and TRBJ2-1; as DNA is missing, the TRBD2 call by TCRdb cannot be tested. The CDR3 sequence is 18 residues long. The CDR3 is CASLYQLAGDLGYDEQFF.

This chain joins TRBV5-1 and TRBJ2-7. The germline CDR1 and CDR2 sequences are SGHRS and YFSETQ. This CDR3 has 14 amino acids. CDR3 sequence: CASSATQGFYEQYF.

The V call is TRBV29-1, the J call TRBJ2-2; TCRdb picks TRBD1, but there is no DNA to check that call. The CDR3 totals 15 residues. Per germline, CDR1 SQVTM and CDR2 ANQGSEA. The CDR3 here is CSVEFGGGRNGELFF.

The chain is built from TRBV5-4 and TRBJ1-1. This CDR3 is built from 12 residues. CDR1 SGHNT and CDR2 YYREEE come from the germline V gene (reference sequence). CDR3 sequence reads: CASSYHNTEAFF.

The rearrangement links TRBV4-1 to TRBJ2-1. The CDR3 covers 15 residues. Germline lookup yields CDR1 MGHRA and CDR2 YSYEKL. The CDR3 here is CASSPYSSSYNEQFF.

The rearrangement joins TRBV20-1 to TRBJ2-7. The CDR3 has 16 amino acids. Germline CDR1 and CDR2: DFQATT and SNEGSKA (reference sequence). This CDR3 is CSARGPTSGRPYEQYF.

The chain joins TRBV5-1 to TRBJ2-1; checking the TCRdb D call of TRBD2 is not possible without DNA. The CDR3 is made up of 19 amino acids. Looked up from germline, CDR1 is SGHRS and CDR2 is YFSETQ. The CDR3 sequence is CASSLEGTSGGVPYNEQFF. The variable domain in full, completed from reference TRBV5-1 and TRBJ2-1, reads KAGVTQTPRYLIKTRGQQVTLSCSPISGHRSVSWYQQTPGQGLQFLFEYFSETQRNKGNFPGRFSGRQFSNSRSEMNVSTLELGDSALYLCASSLEGTSGGVPYNEQFFGPGTRLTVL.

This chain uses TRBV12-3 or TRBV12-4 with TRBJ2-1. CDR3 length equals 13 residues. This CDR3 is CASSPTRYNEQFF.

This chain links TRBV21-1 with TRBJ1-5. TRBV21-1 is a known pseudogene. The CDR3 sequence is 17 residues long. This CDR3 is CASRNKDATSRNQPQHF.

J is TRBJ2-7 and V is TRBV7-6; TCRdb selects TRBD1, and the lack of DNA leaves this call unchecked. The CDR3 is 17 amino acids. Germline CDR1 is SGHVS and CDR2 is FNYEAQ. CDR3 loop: CASSRGLDRGDYYEQYF.

The CDR3 protein is CASSLKLGEKLFF. V usage is TRBV7-4 and J usage is TRBJ1-4. The CDR3 spans 13 residues. CDR1 is SGHVT and CDR2 is SQSDAQ in the germline V gene.

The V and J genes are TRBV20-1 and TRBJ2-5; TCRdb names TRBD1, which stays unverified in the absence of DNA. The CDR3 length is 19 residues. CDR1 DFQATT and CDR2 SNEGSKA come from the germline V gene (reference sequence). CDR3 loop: CRLGGTGTGQGWSQETQYF.

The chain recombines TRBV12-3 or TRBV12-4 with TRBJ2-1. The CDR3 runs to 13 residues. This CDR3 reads CASSPWTYNEQFF.